The clone carrying this T cell receptor (beta chain) was observed a single time. The antigen is undetermined. The CDR3 extends over 16 amino acids. V was cut by 4 bases and J by 3 bases, with 19 bases left in between. The germline V gene has CDR1 LGHDT and CDR2 YNNKEL (reference sequence). These data are taken from a study of T-cell memory formation after mild COVID-19. Study-level results: The pre-infection memory compartment contained some responding clones, suggesting cross-reactive memory joined.

5'RACE with constant-segment primers built TCRalpha and TCRbeta cDNA libraries with UMIs. TCRdb itself ran the 5' RACE reads through MiXCR, one entry per CDR3 protein. The data show 430,000 or so distinct CDR3 sequences, approximately 23% seen once. The source material was PBMCs or a T cell subset sorted from them (not recorded which). The V gene is TRBV3-1, the J gene TRBJ2-7, with D unresolved. The sequence was obtained from an adult woman who had mild COVID-19 (a few samples of this study predate the infection). Cell type and time point are not known. CDR3 coding DNA: TGTGCCAGCAGCCCCATGGGTGGACGAGGCCACTACGAGCAGTACTTC. Protein product: CASSPMGGRGHYEQYF.